The text below deals with one TCR beta chain. Random hexamers were used to reverse transcribe about 0.45 to 1 ug of RNA. An immunoSEQ multiplex PCR amplified TCR beta CDR3 over 54 Vbeta and 13 Jbeta. Using its own MiXCR run on the immunoSEQ multiplex PCR reads, TCRdb lists one record per CDR3 protein. The table shows 150,000 to 200,000 distinct CDR3 sequences, with around 94% occurring only once. Sequencing targeted TCR beta in blood CD8+ and CD4+ T cells. Healthy donors formed controls matched for age and sex. Both CD4+ and CD8+ T cells were negatively isolated, and TEMRA cells underwent FACS enrichment. This CDR3 contains 16 residues. The V and J ends lost 0 bases and 0 bases respectively, with 11 bases between them. Per the germline V gene, CDR1 is SGHRS and CDR2 is YFSETQ. This sample stems from a study of CD8 T cells in Susac syndrome.

The source of this sequence is a human donor in good health. The gene calls are TRBV5-1 and TRBJ2-3; maybe TRBD2 (5 bases). Sequencing input: CD4+ T cells from PBMCs. CDR3 amino acids: CASSLAVRTSTDTQYF. The CDR3 coding sequence is TGCGCCAGCAGCTTGGCCGTACGGACTAGCACAGATACGCAGTATTTT.